This TCR beta chain was identified during a study of CD8 T cells in ankylosing spondylitis. This clonotype was counted ten times or more. The authors made TCR beta libraries by quantitative 5'-RACE with molecular barcodes. TCRdb independently ran MiXCR on the 5' RACE reads; one entry per CDR3 protein. The sample has approximately 220,000 distinct CDR3 sequences; roughly 25% are singletons. In germline, CDR1 is SQVTM, CDR2 ANQGSEA. The CDR3 has 14 residues. V shed 3 bases and J shed 3 bases, with 9 bases lying between them. Specimen: blood, either unsorted or a sorted T cell fraction (not recorded which). This TCR was sampled from a male donor with ankylosing spondylitis or in good health (not recorded which). The chain links TRBV29-1 to TRBJ2-6; D is perhaps TRBD1 (6 bases). The CDR3: CSVDRGGGANVLTF. In DNA form, the CDR3 reads TGCAGCGTTGACAGGGGTGGTGGGGCCAACGTCCTGACTTTC.